Following are 23 T cell receptor beta chains from one sample sequenced in a study of CD39 and CD103 CD8 tumor-infiltrating T cells. The table came from immunoSEQ multiplex PCR; TCRdb's copy has only in-frame clones and leaves some out. Seen here are over 950 clones, 74% observed once, and the top ten hold 27%. Sequenced: CD39- CD103- CD8+ T cells sorted from the tumor. Subset defined: CD103-CD39- double-negative CD45RA- CD8 T cells. The receptors shown here come from a human donor with ovarian cancer.

This clone was detected once. CDR3 nucleotides: TGTGCCAGCAGCTTAGGCCTAACGGGGGTTGCCGAAGCTTTCTTT. This codes for CASSLGLTGVAEAFF. J is TRBJ1-1 and V is TRBV13; the D gene is possibly TRBD1 (5 bases). There are 15 residues in the CDR3. Trimming removed 0 bases from V and 8 bases from J, with 16 bases in between. From germline, CDR1 is PRHDT and CDR2 FYEKMQ (reference sequence).

The chain combines TRBV2 with TRBJ1-2; a weak D match, TRBD1 (5 bases). The CDR3 has 13 amino acids. Germline CDR1 reads SNHLY; CDR2 reads FYNNEI. V lost 11 bases and J lost 0, with 13 bases in between. CDR3 region: CAGETETNYGYTF. The CDR3 nucleotides are TGTGCCGGGGAGACAGAGACTAACTATGGCTACACCTTC. The entire variable domain, with the rest obtained from reference TRBV2 and TRBJ1-2, is as follows: EPEVTQTPSHQVTQMGQEVILRCVPISNHLYFYWYRQILGQKVEFLVSFYNNEISEKSEIFDDQFSVERPDGSNFTLKIRSTKLEDSAMYFCAGETETNYGYTFGSGTRLTVV.

This chain joins TRBV9 and TRBJ2-2; TRBD1 might be the D (6 bases). V was shortened by 4 bases and J by 3 bases, with 10 bases between the two germline ends. This CDR3 spans 14 amino acids. Per germline, CDR1 SGDLS and CDR2 YYNGEE. CDR3 sequence reads: CASSIHRDTGELFF. The CDR3, as DNA: TGTGCCAGCAGCATCCACAGGGACACCGGGGAGCTGTTTTTT.

J is TRBJ2-7 and V is TRBV7-8, with D unresolved. CDR1 and CDR2 (germline): SGHVS, FQNEAQ. Deletions cut 7 bases from V and 1 base from J, with 17 bases between. The CDR3 length is 15 residues. CDR3 residues: CASILQPGSSYEQYF. CDR3 bases: TGTGCCAGCATCCTCCAACCGGGCTCATCCTACGAGCAGTACTTC. Looking up the rest from reference TRBV7-8 and TRBJ2-7 gives the full variable domain: GAGVSQSPRYKVAKRGQDVALRCDPISGHVSLFWYQQALGQGPEFLTYFQNEAQLDKSGLPSDRFFAERPEGSVSTLKIQRTQQEDSAVYLCASILQPGSSYEQYFGPGTRLTVT.

The chain has TRBV10-3 and TRBJ2-3; 9 nucleotides align to TRBD1. Per the germline V gene, CDR1 is ENHRY and CDR2 is SYGVKD. Losses at the gene ends were 11 bases for V and 0 bases for J; bases not matched to a gene: 6. The CDR3 sequence is 14 residues long. Written as DNA, the CDR3 is TGTGCCGCCGCCGGGACAGGGAGCACAGATACGCAGTATTTT. It yields the protein CAAAGTGSTDTQYF.

This chain links TRBV9 with TRBJ2-1, with D perhaps matching TRBD1 (6 bases). CDR3 size: 17 residues. CDR1 SGDLS and CDR2 YYNGEE come from the germline V gene. V was pared by 7 bases and J by 1 base, with 21 bases between. This chain's CDR3 is CASGYPRGGRSYNEQFF. The DNA for the CDR3 is TGTGCCAGCGGCTACCCTCGAGGGGGACGATCCTACAATGAGCAGTTCTTC.

This chain links TRBV9 with TRBJ2-2, with D hard to call. CDR1 is SGDLS, CDR2 YYNGEE, per germline. The length of the CDR3 is 15 residues. V lost 4 bases, J lost 5 bases, and 15 bases lay in between. The CDR3 DNA sequence: TGTGCCAGCAGCCCCTTCAACGTGGGAACCGGGGAGCTGTTTTTT. It specifies CASSPFNVGTGELFF.

This clone was found once. The chain recombines TRBV4-1 with TRBJ2-5; TRBD1 aligns across 8 bases. The germline gives CDR1 MGHRA, CDR2 YSYEKL. V lost 0 bases, J lost 5 bases, and 17 bases stayed unmatched. The CDR3 spans 19 residues. The CDR3 here is CASSQEGAGTGPRGETQYF. As DNA, the CDR3 is TGCGCCAGCAGCCAAGAAGGAGCCGGGACAGGCCCCCGCGGGGAGACCCAGTACTTC.

The chain is built from TRBV13 and TRBJ2-7, with 8 positions matching TRBD2. The CDR3 is made up of 14 amino acids. Germline CDR1 reads PRHDT; CDR2 reads FYEKMQ (reference sequence). V was clipped by 4 bases and J by 5 bases; unmatched bases: 7. The CDR3 sequence: CASSSGLASHEQYF. The DNA of the CDR3 is TGTGCCAGCAGCTCTGGACTAGCATCCCACGAGCAGTACTTC.

This clone was counted between two and nine times. This sequence joins TRBV4-1 and TRBJ2-1; D might be TRBD2 (7 bases). V lost 1 base to trimming and J lost 3 bases, with 16 bases between them. Germline V gives CDR1 MGHRA, CDR2 YSYEKL. The CDR3 covers 17 residues. In DNA form, the CDR3 reads TGCGCCAGCAGCCAAGGCACCGGGGGAGGGGGCTACAATGAGCAGTTCTTC. Encoded protein: CASSQGTGGGGYNEQFF.

The rearrangement joins TRBV7-6 to TRBJ1-6; 7 nucleotides agree with TRBD1. Germline values: CDR1 SGHVS, CDR2 FNYEAQ. With V trimmed by 5 bases and J by 6 bases, 4 bases remained unmatched. CDR3 length equals 14 residues. CDR3 nucleotide sequence: TGTGCCAGCAGCCAGGGACAGAGTAATTCACCCCTCCACTTT. Protein sequence: CASSQGQSNSPLHF.

The V and J genes are TRBV19 and TRBJ2-7; TRBD1 aligns across 8 bases. Germline CDR1 and CDR2: LNHDA and SQIVND (reference sequence). The CDR3 extends over 14 amino acids. V trimming: 1 base; J trimming: 6 bases; junction bases outside the gene matches: 5. The CDR3 bases are TGTGCCAGTAGTATAGGGATCGGGACAGGCGAGCAGTACTTC. Translating it yields CASSIGIGTGEQYF.

This clone was observed once. The chain joins TRBV10-3 to TRBJ2-2; 8 positions agree with TRBD1. V was clipped by 7 bases and J by 1 base; unmatched bases: 2. CDR3 size: 14 residues. Germline CDR1 ENHRY, CDR2 SYGVKD. CDR3 sequence: CAITGQVNTGELFF. The CDR3 nucleotides read TGTGCCATCACGGGACAGGTGAACACCGGGGAGCTGTTTTTT.

This clone was seen only a few times. The chain carries TRBV7-6 and TRBJ1-1; D not resolved. CDR1 is SGHVS and CDR2 is FNYEAQ in the germline V gene. The CDR3 loop spans 15 amino acids. The ends were cut back, 1 base at V and 3 bases at J, with 12 bases in the middle. CDR3 loop: CASSLVRVYYTEAFF. For the CDR3, the DNA is TGTGCCAGCAGCTTAGTGCGGGTGTACTACACTGAAGCTTTCTTT.

The genes are TRBV5-1 and TRBJ2-1; 9 bases fit TRBD2. There are 16 residues in the CDR3. Trimming took 4 bases from V and 7 from J; bases not matched to a gene: 12. Per germline, CDR1 SGHRS and CDR2 YFSETQ. CDR3 in DNA: TGCGCCAGCAGCGACCGAGAGCGGGGGGCGGGTAATGAGCAGTTCTTC. As protein: CASSDRERGAGNEQFF.

The chain combines TRBV7-6 with TRBJ2-1; 8 bases map to TRBD2. The CDR3 is made up of 16 amino acids. Germline V gene data show CDR1 as SGHVS and CDR2 as FNYEAQ. J lost 8 bases, V lost 5 bases, and 14 bases had no gene match. CDR3 sequence (DNA): TGTGCCAGCAGCCTTTTTTCGGGAGGGAGTAGGGATGAGCAGTTCTTC. Protein sequence: CASSLFSGGSRDEQFF.

The CDR3 nucleotides are TGTGCCAGCAGTAGGGGGGCCTCGAACACCGGGGAGCTGTTTTTT. Protein: CASSRGASNTGELFF. V gene TRBV2 combines with J gene TRBJ2-2; either TRBD1 or TRBD2 may fit D (6 bases each). This CDR3 has 15 amino acids. The germline gives CDR1 SNHLY, CDR2 FYNNEI. The V end lost 5 bases, the J end lost 0 bases, and 10 bases lay between the germline ends.

The chain is built from TRBV27 and TRBJ1-5, with a tentative D call TRBD1 (5 bases). Germline CDR1 and CDR2: MNHEY and SMNVEV (reference sequence). CDR3 length: 16 amino acids. The V and J ends lost 3 bases and 4 bases respectively, with 16 bases between them. CDR3 sequence reads: CASSFAGPSLNQPQHF. Written as DNA, the CDR3 is TGTGCCAGCAGTTTTGCGGGGCCCTCCCTTAATCAGCCCCAGCATTTT.

This clone was seen only a few times. V usage is TRBV15 and J usage is TRBJ2-1, with 8 bases lining up with TRBD2. Looked up from germline, CDR1 is LNHNV and CDR2 is YYDKDF (reference sequence). This CDR3 spans 15 amino acids. Trimming at V came to 8 bases and at J to 2 bases, leaving 8 bases not matched to a gene. CDR3 sequence: CATRPKAGAYNEQFF. CDR3 sequence (DNA): TGTGCCACCCGACCGAAAGCGGGAGCCTACAATGAGCAGTTCTTC.

The V gene is TRBV11-3, the J gene TRBJ2-1; 9 bases match TRBD2. The germline CDR1 and CDR2 sequences are SGHNT and YENEEA. The trim removed 5 bases at V and 14 bases at J, leaving 7 bases unmatched. The CDR3 runs to 12 residues. The CDR3: CASSKIAGVKFF. For the CDR3, the DNA is TGTGCCAGCAGCAAAATAGCGGGAGTTAAGTTCTTC.

The V and J genes are TRBV6-5 and TRBJ1-5; 9 positions match TRBD1. This CDR3 has 13 amino acids. Per the germline V gene, CDR1 is MNHEY and CDR2 is SVGAGI. The V gene end was trimmed by 6 bases and the J gene end by 7 bases; junction bases not matched to a gene: 4. CDR3 sequence reads: CASSSQGAQPQHF. DNA for the CDR3: TGTGCCAGCAGCTCACAGGGGGCCCAGCCCCAGCATTTT.

The V call is TRBV5-1, the J call TRBJ2-1; D may be TRBD2 (5 bases). The CDR3 is 16 amino acids. V dropped 0 bases and J dropped 3 bases, with 13 bases sitting between them. Germline CDR1 and CDR2: SGHRS and YFSETQ. CDR3 protein: CASSLASPRDYNEQFF. The CDR3 DNA reads as TGCGCCAGCAGCTTGGCTTCCCCCCGGGACTACAATGAGCAGTTCTTC. Supplemented by reference TRBV5-1 and TRBJ2-1, the full variable domain reads KAGVTQTPRYLIKTRGQQVTLSCSPISGHRSVSWYQQTPGQGLQFLFEYFSETQRNKGNFPGRFSGRQFSNSRSEMNVSTLELGDSALYLCASSLASPRDYNEQFFGPGTRLTVL.

The count of this clone is one. The chain has TRBV11-1 and TRBJ2-3; 14 nucleotides agree with TRBD2. Germline V lookup: CDR1 SGHAT, CDR2 FQDESV (reference sequence). This CDR3 is built from 18 residues. The V gene end was trimmed by 3 bases and the J gene end by 0 bases; junction bases not matched to a gene: 5. The CDR3 loop reads CASSLVGLAGGSTDTQYF. The CDR3 bases are TGTGCCAGCAGCTTGGTCGGACTAGCGGGGGGAAGCACAGATACGCAGTATTTT.